This T cell receptor beta chain emerged from a study of breast tumors, draining lymph nodes, adjacent tissues. Study-wide results and caveats: Tumor repertoires ranked between lymph nodes and nontumor tissue in diversity, with V and J gene preferences. Tumor and nontumor repertoires were significantly more similar in luminal-like than in basal-like breast cancer. The data were judged consistent with most tumor T cells coming from lymph node and expanding in tumor.

Trimming at V came to 5 bases and at J to 1 base, leaving 15 bases not matched to a gene. CDR1 and CDR2 from the germline V gene are SGHRS and YFSETQ. CDR3 size: 18 residues. A remark on this clonotype: No antigen is known for it.

MiXCR, applied by TCRdb to the multiplex PCR reads, yields one record per CDR3 protein. Altogether around 230,000 distinct CDR3 sequences are present, 32% being singletons, with the ten largest covering 1.3% to 1.5%. The lymph nodes were axillary draining lymph nodes from breast cancer patients. The chain is built from TRBV5-1 and TRBJ1-3; 7 bases fit TRBD1. The specimen sequenced was axillary lymph node tissue. The TCR originated in a female donor with breast cancer. Some clones in this sample may be carry-over from other donors' samples. CDR3 bases: TGCGCCAGCAGACCGGGAGGGGGCGGTTACTTATCTGGAAACACCATATATTTT. Its protein is CASRPGGGGYLSGNTIYF.